This T cell receptor (beta chain) was recovered during a study of cytomegalovirus exposure and HLA in healthy donors. Overall study: Earlier, 150 million to 200 million T cells were analyzed, and 95 million to 140 million unique TCR beta sequences were found among them. Overall study findings and caveats: Differences between HLA loci emerged in a later analysis of TCR association rates, with DRB1 most and HLA-C fewest. Reports indicated that the classifier achieved high specificity and sensitivity in diagnosing cytomegalovirus status. In a later analysis, a missense DCLRE1C variant was linked to TCR beta V- and J-gene trimming.

Use of 60 Vbeta and 13 Jbeta primers characterized the PCR. Here immunoSEQ multiplex PCR was the method, and the copy in TCRdb shows in-frame clones only, minus some. This sample has over 85,000 clones, with roughly 79% found just once. This clone has a handful of counts. Its target is not known. This receptor was identified in a man under 40 in good health and CMV-seronegative. The material sequenced was PBMCs.

The CDR3 coding sequence is TGCGCCAGCAGCCAATCGCGGACAGTAAGCTCCTACGAGCAGTACTTC. Amino acid sequence: CASSQSRTVSSYEQYF. V gene TRBV4-3 combines with J gene TRBJ2-7; D is possibly TRBD1 (6 bases). This CDR3 has 16 amino acids. Germline V gives CDR1 LGHNA, CDR2 YSLEER. Deletions cut 2 bases from V and 0 bases from J, with 14 bases between.